This note documents a single TCR beta chain sequence. One entry per CDR3 protein, called by TCRdb with MiXCR from the 5' RACE reads. The repertoire includes 150,000 to 200,000 distinct CDR3 sequences, approximately 10% of them detected once, and approximately 34% sits in the top ten. CDR1 SGHVS and CDR2 FNYEAQ come from the germline V gene. The CDR3 has 16 residues. The V gene end was trimmed by 3 bases and the J gene end by 1 base; junction bases not matched to a gene: 2. The sample belongs to a study of T cells after yellow fever vaccination. At the level of the study: Low-cell-number fractions were prepared with SMART-Seq v4 Ultra Low Input.

Sequencing was performed on CD8+ T cells sorted from PBMCs, taken 15 days after the yellow fever booster vaccination. The J gene is TRBJ2-1, the V gene TRBV7-6; TRBD2 agrees at 11 bases. The sequence came from a man aged 18 to 29 who received the YFV17D yellow fever vaccine. CDR3 in amino acids: CASSFSGGDSYNEQFF. The DNA of the CDR3 is TGTGCCAGCAGCTTTAGCGGGGGGGATTCCTACAATGAGCAGTTCTTC.